This is a list of T cell receptor beta chains from one sample in a study of cytomegalovirus exposure and HLA in healthy donors. TCRdb's table, derived via immunoSEQ multiplex PCR, lists solely in-frame clones and lacks some. The sample includes around 130,000 clones. The specimen was PBMCs. These TCRs come from a woman aged 60 to 75 in good health and CMV-seronegative. CDR3s include the opening cysteine and the closing phenylalanine or tryptophan. Fields, in order: CDR3 DNA, CDR3 protein, V gene, D gene, J gene, CDR3 length. The D gene is left open where the match is weak.

TGTGCCAGCAGCCGGACTAGCGGTCCCTACGAGCAGTACTTC | CASSRTSGPYEQYF | TRBV14 | TRBD2 | TRBJ2-7 | 14
TGTGCCAGCTCACCATCAGGGCTGAACACTGAAGCTTTCTTT | CASSPSGLNTEAFF | TRBV18 | NA | TRBJ1-1 | 14
TGTGCCAGCAGCTTGGACGGGATAGGAACCGGGGAGCTGTTTTTT | CASSLDGIGTGELFF | TRBV5-4 | NA | TRBJ2-2 | 15
TGTGCCATCAGTGATACTCCGGGCTATGGCTACACCTTC | CAISDTPGYGYTF | TRBV10-3 | NA | TRBJ1-2 | 13
TGTGCCAGTAGTAAAAGGGGGCGTCTATTAGAGCAGTTCTTC | CASSKRGRLLEQFF | TRBV19 | TRBD1 | TRBJ2-1 | 14
TGTGCCAGCAGGAGAGGGCAGGAAGAGACCCAGTACTTC | CASRRGQEETQYF | TRBV6-1 | NA | TRBJ2-5 | 13
TGCGCCAGCAGTGATGGTGTAACTCAAGAGACCCAGTACTTC | CASSDGVTQETQYF | TRBV10-1 | NA | TRBJ2-5 | 14
TGTGCCAGTAGTATTTTCGGACAGTACTATGGCTACACCTTC | CASSIFGQYYGYTF | TRBV19 | NA | TRBJ1-2 | 14
TGTGCCAGCAGTGACTCACAGGGGGCACACACAGATACGCAGTATTTT | CASSDSQGAHTDTQYF | TRBV6-4 | TRBD1 | TRBJ2-3 | 16
TGTGCCATCGAACAGGGGGCTGGAAACACCATATATTTT | CAIEQGAGNTIYF | TRBV10-3 | TRBD1 | TRBJ1-3 | 13
TGTGCCAGCAGCACTACGGGGTTGAACTATGGCTACACCTTC | CASSTTGLNYGYTF | TRBV7-9 | NA | TRBJ1-2 | 14
TGTGCCAGCAGTGAATGGCAGGGAAAATCGCCAGATACGCAGTATTTT | CASSEWQGKSPDTQYF | TRBV2 | NA | TRBJ2-3 | 16
TGTGCCACCAGCAGCCCGGGACACAATTCACCCCTCCACTTT | CATSSPGHNSPLHF | TRBV15 | NA | TRBJ1-6 | 14
TGTGCCAGCAGCCCGGACAGGGATGGGATAACTAATGAAAAACTGTTTTTT | CASSPDRDGITNEKLFF | TRBV7-9 | TRBD1 | TRBJ1-4 | 17
TGTGCCAGCAGCTCGACTAGCGGGGTCACAGATACGCAGTATTTT | CASSSTSGVTDTQYF | TRBV7-2 | TRBD2 | TRBJ2-3 | 15
TGTGCCATCAGCTACAGGGCTGAGGGTGGCTACACCTTC | CAISYRAEGGYTF | TRBV10-3 | NA | TRBJ1-2 | 13
TGTGCCACCCCTACAGGGACTAGCGGGGGGGGTTCCTACAATGAGCAGTTCTTC | CATPTGTSGGGSYNEQFF | TRBV21-1 | NA | TRBJ2-1 | 18
TGTGCCAGCAGTCCTCGGGGAGGAGCCTACGAGCAGTACTTC | CASSPRGGAYEQYF | TRBV6-5 | NA | TRBJ2-7 | 14
TGTGCCAGCAGATCAGGGGGCCACACAGATACGCAGTATTTT | CASRSGGHTDTQYF | TRBV6-5 | TRBD1 | TRBJ2-3 | 14
TGTGCCAGCAGCCTAGTGGCGGGGGTCGGTCAGCCCCAGCATTTT | CASSLVAGVGQPQHF | TRBV6-6 | NA | TRBJ1-5 | 15
TGTGCCAGCAGCCCGGACAGGGCAAGGGGCGAAAAACTGTTTTTT | CASSPDRARGEKLFF | TRBV9 | TRBD1 | TRBJ1-4 | 15
TGTGCCAGTCGACTAGCTGGCACAGATACGCAGTATTTT | CASRLAGTDTQYF | TRBV6-5 | TRBD2 | TRBJ2-3 | 13
TGTGCCAGCAGCGACTGGGACAGACCCCTAGAAGCTTTCTTT | CASSDWDRPLEAFF | TRBV25-1 | TRBD1 | TRBJ1-1 | 14
TGCGCCAGCCGATCAGTTGATGAAAAACTGTTTTTT | CASRSVDEKLFF | TRBV5-1 | NA | TRBJ1-4 | 12
TGCGCCAGCAGCCAAGTTAGGGACAGGGGTACTTTCAATTCACCCCTCCACTTT | CASSQVRDRGTFNSPLHF | TRBV4-1 | TRBD1 | TRBJ1-6 | 18
TGTGCCAGCAGCCCAGAGACAGCCGATCTAGGAGATACGCAGTATTTT | CASSPETADLGDTQYF | TRBV7-8 | NA | TRBJ2-3 | 16
TGCGCCAGCAGCTTGGTGGGCGGGCCCTCCTACGAGCAGTACTTC | CASSLVGGPSYEQYF | TRBV5-1 | NA | TRBJ2-7 | 15
TGTGCCAGCAGCTTCGGGACTTACAATGAGCAGTTCTTC | CASSFGTYNEQFF | TRBV7-9 | NA | TRBJ2-1 | 13
TGCGCCAGCAGCTTGGCCGTAGCGGGGGGGCCTGAGCAGTTCTTC | CASSLAVAGGPEQFF | TRBV5-1 | TRBD2 | TRBJ2-1 | 15
TGTGCCACAACAGGAGGGGTCGACTATGGCTACACCTTC | CATTGGVDYGYTF | TRBV6-6 | NA | TRBJ1-2 | 13
TGCGCCAGCAGCTTGGCTTCCCTAGCGGGGGGCTACAATGAGCAGTTCTTC | CASSLASLAGGYNEQFF | TRBV5-1 | TRBD2 | TRBJ2-1 | 17
TGTGCCAGCAGTGAGCTTGGGTTGGAGGCCTACAATGAGCAGTTCTTC | CASSELGLEAYNEQFF | TRBV2 | NA | TRBJ2-1 | 16
TGTGCCAGCAGTCCTAGCGGGACCTCTGGGGCCAACGTCCTGACTTTC | CASSPSGTSGANVLTF | TRBV28 | TRBD2 | TRBJ2-6 | 16
TGTGCCACCTGGACAGGGGGAGGAAACACCATATATTTT | CATWTGGGNTIYF | TRBV28 | TRBD1 | TRBJ1-3 | 13
TGTGCCAGCAGCTTGGGCGGGAGGAGCGAGCAGTACTTC | CASSLGGRSEQYF | TRBV7-9 | TRBD2 | TRBJ2-7 | 13
TGTGCCAGCAGTCCACGCGGGGGTCCGTCAAGCACAGATACGCAGTATTTT | CASSPRGGPSSTDTQYF | TRBV7-3 | TRBD2 | TRBJ2-3 | 17
TGTGCCAGCCCCCCTTCATCCTTAGGACTAGCGGGAGGAATGAATGAGCAGTTCTTC | CASPPSSLGLAGGMNEQFF | TRBV28 | TRBD2 | TRBJ2-1 | 19
TGTGCCAGCTCACCAGCAACAGGGCATGAGCAGTTCTTC | CASSPATGHEQFF | TRBV18 | NA | TRBJ2-1 | 13
TGTGCCAGCAGCTTAGGCTACGAAGCTTTCTTT | CASSLGYEAFF | TRBV11-2 | NA | TRBJ1-1 | 11
TGCGCCAGCAGCCCCGGACAGGGCTACCAGCCCCAGCATTTT | CASSPGQGYQPQHF | TRBV5-1 | TRBD1 | TRBJ1-5 | 14
TGTGCCAGCAGTGGCGTTGGGCAGGTTCCAGATACGCAGTATTTT | CASSGVGQVPDTQYF | TRBV6-1 | NA | TRBJ2-3 | 15
TGCGCCAGCAGTTCTAGCGCGTACACCGGGGAGCTGTTTTTT | CASSSSAYTGELFF | TRBV5-1 | NA | TRBJ2-2 | 14
TGTGCCAGCAGCTCGCGGGGATGGCAGCCTACGCCCTCACAAAAACTGTTTTTT | CASSSRGWQPTPSQKLFF | TRBV7-2 | NA | TRBJ1-4 | 18
TGTGCCTGGGCCCGAGCTCTAGCGGGAGGCCTCTCTGGGGCCAACGTCCTGACTTTC | CAWARALAGGLSGANVLTF | TRBV30 | TRBD2 | TRBJ2-6 | 19
TGTGCCAGCAGCTTAGTGGGACTAGCGGGGGGTTACACCGGGGAGCTGTTTTTT | CASSLVGLAGGYTGELFF | TRBV11-2 | TRBD2 | TRBJ2-2 | 18
TGTGCCAGCAGCTTGTCCCAGACTAGCTCCTACGAGCAGTACTTC | CASSLSQTSSYEQYF | TRBV5-6 | NA | TRBJ2-7 | 15
TGTGCCAGCAGCTTAAGTCCAGGGGGCAACGAGCAGTACTTC | CASSLSPGGNEQYF | TRBV7-3 | TRBD1 | TRBJ2-7 | 14
TGTGCCAGCAGGAAGTGGACAGAAAGGGACACTGAAGCTTTCTTT | CASRKWTERDTEAFF | TRBV5-6 | NA | TRBJ1-1 | 15
TGTGCCAGCAGCTTACGTCTGGCCAGGACAGAAAACCACTATGGCTACACCTTC | CASSLRLARTENHYGYTF | TRBV7-8 | NA | TRBJ1-2 | 18
TGCGCCAGCAGCCAAGAAGGGACAGGGGACATCGGCTACACCTTC | CASSQEGTGDIGYTF | TRBV4-1 | TRBD1 | TRBJ1-2 | 15
TGTGCCAGCCAGACAGGACCTCGTTACAATGAGCAGTTCTTC | CASQTGPRYNEQFF | TRBV2 | NA | TRBJ2-1 | 14
TGCGCCAGCAGCTTGGCCTTAGGACAAACTGAGCAGTTCTTC | CASSLALGQTEQFF | TRBV5-1 | NA | TRBJ2-1 | 14
TGTGCCAGCAGCACGGGACAGGGGAACACCGGGGAGCTGTTTTTT | CASSTGQGNTGELFF | TRBV7-3 | TRBD1 | TRBJ2-2 | 15
TGTGCCAGCAGCAGGACAGGGGGCGCTTCACCCCTCCACTTT | CASSRTGGASPLHF | TRBV11-2 | TRBD1 | TRBJ1-6 | 14
TGTGCCAGTAGTATCTCGGCAGGGGCGTACGAGCAGTACTTC | CASSISAGAYEQYF | TRBV19 | NA | TRBJ2-7 | 14
TGCAGCGTTGGGCCCGGGACTAGTGAGACCCAGTACTTC | CSVGPGTSETQYF | TRBV29-1 | TRBD2 | TRBJ2-5 | 13